Listed below are T cell receptor beta chains from one sample, sequenced in a study of shared clonotypes between healthy human individuals. The method was immunoSEQ multiplex PCR; TCRdb's version includes in-frame clones alone and lacks a portion of them. The data hold hundreds of thousands of clones, with 80% to 95% observed a single time. Material for sequencing was naive CD8+ T cells sorted from blood. The receptor set was obtained from a man aged 25 to 40 in good health. The CDR3 runs from the conserved cysteine through the conserved F or W. Fields, in order: J gene, D gene, V gene, clone size, CDR3 DNA, CDR3 protein. A D gene is named only where the DNA matches it firmly. Size is omitted from some rows. Given values are once, few, many or a class for expanded clones.

j_gene: TRBJ2-1
d_gene: -
v_gene: TRBV18
abundance: -
CDR3nt: TGTGCCAGCTCACCGGTCTCGGGGGGCTACTACAATGAGCAGTTCTTC
CDR3aa: CASSPVSGGYYNEQFF

j_gene: TRBJ2-1
d_gene: -
v_gene: TRBV13
abundance: -
CDR3nt: TGTGCCAGCAACCCCGGGACGAGCCCGCCGGAAAACAATGAGCAGTTCTTC
CDR3aa: CASNPGTSPPENNEQFF

j_gene: TRBJ1-5
d_gene: -
v_gene: TRBV28
abundance: -
CDR3nt: TGTGCCAGCAGTGGGGGTGGATATAGCAATCAGCCCCAGCATTTT
CDR3aa: CASSGGGYSNQPQHF

j_gene: TRBJ2-1
d_gene: -
v_gene: TRBV4-1
abundance: -
CDR3nt: TGCGCCAGCAGCCAAGTGGATGAAGGATGGGGGCTGCAGTTCTTC
CDR3aa: CASSQVDEGWGLQFF

j_gene: TRBJ1-5
d_gene: TRBD1
v_gene: TRBV10-2
abundance: -
CDR3nt: TGCGCCAGCACCTGGACAGGGAGTCAGCCCCAGCATTTT
CDR3aa: CASTWTGSQPQHF

j_gene: TRBJ2-1
d_gene: -
v_gene: TRBV7-3
abundance: few
CDR3nt: TGTGCCAGCAGCTTATCCGCTCTGGCGGGATGGTCGTACAATGAGCAGTTCTTC
CDR3aa: CASSLSALAGWSYNEQFF

j_gene: TRBJ1-4
d_gene: -
v_gene: TRBV5-8
abundance: -
CDR3nt: TGTGCCAGCAGCTTGATGAGGGGATCTAATGAAAAACTGTTTTTT
CDR3aa: CASSLMRGSNEKLFF

j_gene: TRBJ2-1
d_gene: -
v_gene: TRBV6-5
abundance: -
CDR3nt: TGTGCCAGCAGTTACACCCCTTTTTCTGAGCAGTTCTTC
CDR3aa: CASSYTPFSEQFF

j_gene: TRBJ1-4
d_gene: TRBD1
v_gene: TRBV30
abundance: -
CDR3nt: TGTGCCTGGAGTGCCAGGGGGCTCGGTAATGAAAAACTGTTTTTT
CDR3aa: CAWSARGLGNEKLFF

j_gene: TRBJ2-3
d_gene: -
v_gene: TRBV7-9
abundance: -
CDR3nt: TGTGCCAGCAGCCACCCTGGGTTATCTAGCACAGATACGCAGTATTTT
CDR3aa: CASSHPGLSSTDTQYF

j_gene: TRBJ2-7
d_gene: -
v_gene: TRBV7-2
abundance: -
CDR3nt: TGTGCCAGCAGCTTAAGTTTGCGTCACGAGCAGTACTTC
CDR3aa: CASSLSLRHEQYF

j_gene: TRBJ1-5
d_gene: TRBD1
v_gene: TRBV6-1
abundance: -
CDR3nt: TGTGCCAGCAGTGCGGGACAGGGCAATCAGCCCCAGCATTTT
CDR3aa: CASSAGQGNQPQHF

j_gene: TRBJ2-7
d_gene: TRBD2
v_gene: TRBV7-9
abundance: -
CDR3nt: TGTGCCAGCAGCCCCGAGCGGGAGGTATCACTGCAGTACTTC
CDR3aa: CASSPEREVSLQYF

j_gene: TRBJ1-1
d_gene: -
v_gene: TRBV6-6
abundance: -
CDR3nt: TGTGCCAGCAGTTACATAGGCAGGGGGAACACTGAAGCTTTCTTT
CDR3aa: CASSYIGRGNTEAFF

j_gene: TRBJ2-7
d_gene: TRBD1
v_gene: TRBV9
abundance: -
CDR3nt: TGTGCCAGCAGCATTCGGACAGGGGTGGGATACGAGCAGTACTTC
CDR3aa: CASSIRTGVGYEQYF

j_gene: TRBJ1-4
d_gene: -
v_gene: TRBV15
abundance: few
CDR3nt: TGTGCCACCAGCAAAGGACGGACTAATGAAAAACTGTTTTTT
CDR3aa: CATSKGRTNEKLFF

j_gene: TRBJ2-7
d_gene: -
v_gene: TRBV10-3
abundance: once
CDR3nt: TGTGCCATCAGCGGACCGGCGGTATCCTACGAGCAGTACTTC
CDR3aa: CAISGPAVSYEQYF

j_gene: TRBJ2-1
d_gene: TRBD2
v_gene: TRBV29-1
abundance: once
CDR3nt: TGCAGCTCAAAGGAGCGGGAGAACTCCTACAATGAGCAGTTCTTC
CDR3aa: CSSKERENSYNEQFF

j_gene: TRBJ2-1
d_gene: -
v_gene: TRBV19
abundance: -
CDR3nt: TGTGCCAGTAGTATCGGCCCAAATGAGCAGTTCTTC
CDR3aa: CASSIGPNEQFF

j_gene: TRBJ2-3
d_gene: TRBD2
v_gene: TRBV2
abundance: -
CDR3nt: TGTGCCAGCAGTGAAGCTGAACTAGCGGACTACACAGATACGCAGTATTTT
CDR3aa: CASSEAELADYTDTQYF

j_gene: TRBJ2-1
d_gene: TRBD2
v_gene: TRBV25-1
abundance: once
CDR3nt: TGTGCCAGCAGTGAATTGACTAGCGGACTCTACAATGAGCAGTTCTTC
CDR3aa: CASSELTSGLYNEQFF

j_gene: TRBJ2-7
d_gene: TRBD1
v_gene: TRBV28
abundance: -
CDR3nt: TGTGCCAGCAGTTTCATCGGGACAGCTACCTACGAGCAGTACTTC
CDR3aa: CASSFIGTATYEQYF

j_gene: TRBJ2-7
d_gene: -
v_gene: TRBV27
abundance: -
CDR3nt: TGTGCCAGCAGTTTCGGCGGCGAGCAGTACTTC
CDR3aa: CASSFGGEQYF

j_gene: TRBJ2-5
d_gene: TRBD2
v_gene: TRBV19
abundance: -
CDR3nt: TGTGCCAGTAGTGGGGGACTAGTTAAGACCCAGTACTTC
CDR3aa: CASSGGLVKTQYF

j_gene: TRBJ1-5
d_gene: -
v_gene: TRBV5-8
abundance: once
CDR3nt: TGTGCCAGCAGCCGAAGGACACTCGAATACGATCAGCCCCAGCATTTT
CDR3aa: CASSRRTLEYDQPQHF

j_gene: TRBJ2-7
d_gene: -
v_gene: TRBV30
abundance: -
CDR3nt: TGTGCCTGGACCGTCGGGTTATCCTACGAGCAGTACTTC
CDR3aa: CAWTVGLSYEQYF

j_gene: TRBJ2-7
d_gene: -
v_gene: TRBV19
abundance: once
CDR3nt: TGTGCCAGTAGTATTAAGTTAGGGACACAACCCTACGAGCAGTACTTC
CDR3aa: CASSIKLGTQPYEQYF

j_gene: TRBJ2-2
d_gene: -
v_gene: TRBV28
abundance: -
CDR3nt: TGTGCCAGCAGGCGTCTCTCCGAGTCGGGGGAGCTGTTTTTT
CDR3aa: CASRRLSESGELFF

j_gene: TRBJ1-1
d_gene: -
v_gene: TRBV5-6
abundance: -
CDR3nt: TGTGCCAGCAGCCTTCGGCACGGGGTCATGAACACTGAAGCTTTCTTT
CDR3aa: CASSLRHGVMNTEAFF

j_gene: TRBJ1-1
d_gene: -
v_gene: TRBV5-5
abundance: -
CDR3nt: TGTGCCAGCAGCTGGGGGGTTGGAACCACTGAAGCTTTCTTT
CDR3aa: CASSWGVGTTEAFF